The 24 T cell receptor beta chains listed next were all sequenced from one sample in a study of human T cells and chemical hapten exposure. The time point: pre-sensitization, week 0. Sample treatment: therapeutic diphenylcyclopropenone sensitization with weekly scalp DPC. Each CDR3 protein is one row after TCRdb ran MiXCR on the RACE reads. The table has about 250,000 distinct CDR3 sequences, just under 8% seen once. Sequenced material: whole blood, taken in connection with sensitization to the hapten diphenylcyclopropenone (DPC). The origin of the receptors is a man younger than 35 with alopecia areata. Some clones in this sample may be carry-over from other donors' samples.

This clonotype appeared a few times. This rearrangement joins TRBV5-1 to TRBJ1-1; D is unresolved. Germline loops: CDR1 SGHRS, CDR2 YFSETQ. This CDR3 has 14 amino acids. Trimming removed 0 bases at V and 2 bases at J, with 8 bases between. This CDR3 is CASSLGVGNTEAFF. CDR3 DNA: TGCGCCAGCAGCTTGGGTGTGGGTAACACTGAAGCTTTCTTT. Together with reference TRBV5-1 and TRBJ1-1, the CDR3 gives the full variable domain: KAGVTQTPRYLIKTRGQQVTLSCSPISGHRSVSWYQQTPGQGLQFLFEYFSETQRNKGNFPGRFSGRQFSNSRSEMNVSTLELGDSALYLCASSLGVGNTEAFFGQGTRLTVV.

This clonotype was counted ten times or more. The CDR3 nucleotides read TGCGCCAGCAGCAGAGGGACAGGGGACAGCCAGCCCCAGCATTTT. Its translation: CASSRGTGDSQPQHF. The chain carries TRBV5-1 and TRBJ1-5, with 10 bases lining up with TRBD1. Trimming cost V 4 bases and J 7 bases; bases outside gene matches: 8. The CDR3 is 15 residues long. Germline V gives CDR1 SGHRS, CDR2 YFSETQ.

CDR3 amino acids: CASSPGQLNEKLFF. The CDR3 DNA is TGCGCCAGCAGCCCCGGACAGTTGAATGAAAAACTGTTTTTT. This sequence joins TRBV5-1 and TRBJ1-4, with a tentative D call TRBD1 (6 bases). Germline V CDR1 and CDR2: SGHRS, YFSETQ. This CDR3 has 14 residues. Trimming stripped 4 bases from V and 5 bases from J, with 12 bases between.

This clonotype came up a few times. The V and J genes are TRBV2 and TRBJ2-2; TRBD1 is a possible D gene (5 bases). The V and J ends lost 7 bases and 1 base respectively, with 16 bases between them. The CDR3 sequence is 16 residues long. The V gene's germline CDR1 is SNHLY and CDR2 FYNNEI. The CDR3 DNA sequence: TGTGCCAGCATGTCGCAGGGTTTAAAGAACACCGGGGAGCTGTTTTTT. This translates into CASMSQGLKNTGELFF.

The CDR3 sequence is CAIASGSRGTDEQYF. The CDR3 coding sequence is TGTGCCATCGCTTCGGGATCCAGGGGAACGGACGAGCAGTACTTC. V is TRBV10-3 and J is TRBJ2-7, with D possibly being TRBD1 (6 bases). This CDR3 is built from 15 residues. Trimming cost V 8 bases and J 5 bases, with 22 bases left between them. Germline V gene data show CDR1 as ENHRY and CDR2 as SYGVKD.

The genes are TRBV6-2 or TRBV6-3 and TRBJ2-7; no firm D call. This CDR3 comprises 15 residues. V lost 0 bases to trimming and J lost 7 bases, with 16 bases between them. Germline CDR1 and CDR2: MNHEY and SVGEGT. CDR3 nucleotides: TGTGCCAGCAGTTACTCATACAGCCCTGCTAAGGAGCAGTACTTC. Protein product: CASSYSYSPAKEQYF.

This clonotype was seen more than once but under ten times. CDR3 in amino acids: CSARLREGYGYTF. The CDR3 bases are TGCAGTGCTAGACTCAGGGAGGGCTATGGCTACACCTTC. The gene calls are TRBV20-1 and TRBJ1-2; maybe TRBD1 (5 bases). The CDR3 contains 13 residues. V was trimmed by 2 bases and J by 4 bases, leaving 11 bases between them. Germline V gene data show CDR1 as DFQATT and CDR2 as SNEGSKA (reference sequence).

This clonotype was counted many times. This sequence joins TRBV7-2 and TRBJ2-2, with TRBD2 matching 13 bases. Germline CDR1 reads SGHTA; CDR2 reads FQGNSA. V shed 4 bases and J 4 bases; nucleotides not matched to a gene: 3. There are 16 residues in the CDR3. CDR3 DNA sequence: TGTGCCAGCAGCTCTAGACTAGCGGGGGGCACCGGGGAGCTGTTTTTT. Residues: CASSSRLAGGTGELFF.

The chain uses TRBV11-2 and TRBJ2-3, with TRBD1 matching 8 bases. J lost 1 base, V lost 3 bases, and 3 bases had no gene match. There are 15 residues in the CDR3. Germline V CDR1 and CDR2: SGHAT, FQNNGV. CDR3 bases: TGTGCCAGCAGCTTCGACAGGGGTGGCACAGATACGCAGTATTTT. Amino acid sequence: CASSFDRGGTDTQYF.

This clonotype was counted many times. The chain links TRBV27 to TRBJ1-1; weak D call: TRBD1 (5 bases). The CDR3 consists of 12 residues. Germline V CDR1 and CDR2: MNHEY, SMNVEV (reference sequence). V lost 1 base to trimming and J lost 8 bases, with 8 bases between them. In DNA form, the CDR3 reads TGTGCCAGCAGTTTATGGGGCAGGGAAGCTTTCTTT. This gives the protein CASSLWGREAFF.

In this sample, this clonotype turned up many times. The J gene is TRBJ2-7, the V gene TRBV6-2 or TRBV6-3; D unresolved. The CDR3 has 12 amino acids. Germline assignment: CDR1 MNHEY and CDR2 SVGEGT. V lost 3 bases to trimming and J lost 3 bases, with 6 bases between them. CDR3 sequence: CASSYNSYEQYV. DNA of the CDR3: TGTGCCAGCAGTTATAACAGCTACGAGCAGTACGTC.

CDR3 sequence: CASSIGNMLYYGYTF. CDR3 coding DNA: TGTGCCAGTAGTATAGGGAATATGCTATACTATGGCTACACCTTC. The chain combines TRBV19 with TRBJ1-2; the D is unclear. This CDR3 contains 15 residues. The germline V gene has CDR1 LNHDA and CDR2 SQIVND (reference sequence). Trimming stripped 1 base from V and 3 bases from J, with 12 bases between.

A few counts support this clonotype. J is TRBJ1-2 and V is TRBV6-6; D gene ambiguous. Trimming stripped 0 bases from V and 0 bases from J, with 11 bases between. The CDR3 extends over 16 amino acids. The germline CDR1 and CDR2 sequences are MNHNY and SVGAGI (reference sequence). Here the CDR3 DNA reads TGTGCCAGCAGTTACTCGAAGGTTCGGCCTAACTATGGCTACACCTTC. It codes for CASSYSKVRPNYGYTF.

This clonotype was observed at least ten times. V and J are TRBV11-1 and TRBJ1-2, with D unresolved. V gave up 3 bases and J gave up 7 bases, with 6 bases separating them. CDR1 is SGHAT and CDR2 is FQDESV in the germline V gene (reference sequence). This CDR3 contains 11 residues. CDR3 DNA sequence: TGTGCCAGCAGCTTCAGAAGTGGCTACACCTTC. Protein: CASSFRSGYTF. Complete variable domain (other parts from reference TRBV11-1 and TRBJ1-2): EAEVAQSPRYKITEKSQAVAFWCDPISGHATLYWYRQILGQGPELLVQFQDESVVDDSQLPKDRFSAERLKGVDSTLKIQPAELGDSAMYLCASSFRSGYTFGSGTRLTVV.

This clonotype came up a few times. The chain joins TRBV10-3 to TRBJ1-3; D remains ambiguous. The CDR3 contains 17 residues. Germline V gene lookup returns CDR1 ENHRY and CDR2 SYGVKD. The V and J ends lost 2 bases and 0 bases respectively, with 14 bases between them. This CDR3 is CAISESAELGSGNTIYF. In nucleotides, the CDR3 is TGTGCCATCAGTGAGAGCGCTGAGTTGGGCTCTGGAAACACCATATATTTT.

The CDR3: CASSRDRGNGYTF. The CDR3 region has the DNA TGTGCCAGCAGCCGGGACAGGGGGAATGGCTACACCTTC. J is TRBJ1-2 and V is TRBV7-2, with 11 bases that match TRBD1. CDR3 length: 13 residues. The J segment lost 6 bases and the V segment lost 5 bases, leaving 2 bases of the junction unmatched. The germline gives CDR1 SGHTA, CDR2 FQGNSA.

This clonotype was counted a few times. CDR3 loop: CASSPNLEGHPLREQYF. The CDR3 DNA reads TGTGCCAGCAGCCCGAATCTGGAGGGCCACCCCCTACGCGAGCAGTACTTC. V usage is TRBV7-9 and J usage is TRBJ2-7; a possible D gene is TRBD2 (6 bases). Per the germline V gene, CDR1 is SEHNR and CDR2 is FQNEAQ (reference sequence). The ends were cut back, 5 bases at V and 6 bases at J, with 26 bases in the middle. There are 17 residues in the CDR3. Based on the CDR3 plus reference TRBV7-9 and TRBJ2-7, the full variable domain is DTGVSQNPRHKITKRGQNVTFRCDPISEHNRLYWYRQTLGQGPEFLTYFQNEAQLEKSRLLSDRFSAERPKGSFSTLEIQRTEQGDSAMYLCASSPNLEGHPLREQYFGPGTRLTVT.

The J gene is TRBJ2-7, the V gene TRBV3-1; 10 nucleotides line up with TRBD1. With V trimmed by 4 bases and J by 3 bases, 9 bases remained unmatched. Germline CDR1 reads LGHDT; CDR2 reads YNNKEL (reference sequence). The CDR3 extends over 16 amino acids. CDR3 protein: CASSLSLTGGSYEQYF. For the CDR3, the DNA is TGTGCCAGCAGCCTTAGCCTGACAGGGGGCAGCTACGAGCAGTACTTC.

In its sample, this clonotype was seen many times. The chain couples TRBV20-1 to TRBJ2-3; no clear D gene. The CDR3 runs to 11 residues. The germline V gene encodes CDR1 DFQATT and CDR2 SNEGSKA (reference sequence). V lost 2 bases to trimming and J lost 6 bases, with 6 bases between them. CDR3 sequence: CSARREDTQYF. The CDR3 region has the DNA TGCAGTGCTAGACGCGAGGATACGCAGTATTTT.

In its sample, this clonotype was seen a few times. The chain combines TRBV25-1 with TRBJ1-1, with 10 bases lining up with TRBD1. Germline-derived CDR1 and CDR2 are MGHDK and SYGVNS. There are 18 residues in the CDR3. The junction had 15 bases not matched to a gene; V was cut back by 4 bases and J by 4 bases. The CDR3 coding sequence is TGTGCCAGCAGTGCTAGCCCCGGGACAGGGGAATCGGTCACTGAAGCTTTCTTT. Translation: CASSASPGTGESVTEAFF.

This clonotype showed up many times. DNA of the CDR3: TGCGCCAGCAGCTTGCGACAGGCAACTAATGAAAAACTGTTTTTT. As protein: CASSLRQATNEKLFF. The V and J genes are TRBV5-1 and TRBJ1-4; possible D gene TRBD1, 6 bases. The V and J ends lost 1 base and 0 bases respectively, with 7 bases between them. This CDR3 has 15 residues. The germline V gene encodes CDR1 SGHRS and CDR2 YFSETQ.

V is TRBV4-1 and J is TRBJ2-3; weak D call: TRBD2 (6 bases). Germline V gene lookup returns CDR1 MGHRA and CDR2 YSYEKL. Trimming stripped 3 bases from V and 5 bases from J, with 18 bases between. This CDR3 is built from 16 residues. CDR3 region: CASSHGQGGRGDTQYF. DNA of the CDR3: TGCGCCAGCAGCCATGGGCAGGGAGGTAGAGGAGATACGCAGTATTTT.

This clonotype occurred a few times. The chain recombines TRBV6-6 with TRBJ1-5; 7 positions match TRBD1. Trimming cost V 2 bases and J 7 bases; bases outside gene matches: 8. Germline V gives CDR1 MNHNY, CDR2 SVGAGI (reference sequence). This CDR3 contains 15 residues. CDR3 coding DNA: TGTGCCAGCAGTTACATACGACAGGGAAGGCAGCCCCAGCATTTT. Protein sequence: CASSYIRQGRQPQHF.

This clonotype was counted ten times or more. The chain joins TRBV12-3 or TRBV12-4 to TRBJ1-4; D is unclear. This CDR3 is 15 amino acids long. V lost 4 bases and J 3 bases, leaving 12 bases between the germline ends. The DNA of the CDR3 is TGTGCCAGCAGTTCCGACTTTCAAGCTAATGAAAAACTGTTTTTT. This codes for CASSSDFQANEKLFF.